The 3 T cell receptor beta chains below were found in one sample sequenced in a study of T-cell reconstitution after alpha-beta-depleted transplantation in children. Unique molecular identifiers were incorporated when the TCRbeta library was constructed. TCRdb called the PCR reads again in MiXCR, with one record for every CDR3 protein. The sample lists 450,000 to 600,000 distinct CDR3 sequences; 13% were seen once. Sequencing used PBMCs, mostly from graft donor cells, obtained 360 days after TCRalphabeta/CD19-depleted stem cell transplant. These receptors came from a male patient between 10 and 17 years old who had a stem cell transplant for acute myeloid leukemia, so the T cells may come from the graft donor.

This chain uses TRBV20-1 with TRBJ2-3; 7 bases line up with TRBD2. The CDR3 consists of 12 residues. Germline assignment: CDR1 DFQATT and CDR2 SNEGSKA (reference sequence). The V gene end was trimmed by 4 bases and the J gene end by 5 bases; junction bases not matched to a gene: 3. CDR3 protein: CSATSGGDTQYF. Written as DNA, the CDR3 is TGCAGTGCTACTTCGGGGGGAGATACGCAGTATTTT.

This clonotype was detected many times. The gene calls are TRBV7-3 and TRBJ2-3; possible D gene TRBD1, 5 bases. The CDR3 loop spans 15 amino acids. In germline, CDR1 is SGHTA, CDR2 FQGTGA. Trimming shortened V by 5 bases and J by 0 bases, and 12 bases separated the two germline ends. This chain's CDR3 is CASSPTWGSTDTQYF. CDR3 nucleotide sequence: TGTGCCAGCAGCCCTACCTGGGGCAGCACAGATACGCAGTATTTT.

This clonotype appeared many times. The chain couples TRBV28 to TRBJ2-5; 7 bases agree with TRBD1. This CDR3 spans 18 amino acids. The V gene's germline CDR1 is MDHEN and CDR2 SYDVKM. J lost 1 base, V lost 4 bases, and 15 bases had no gene match. The CDR3 nucleotides read TGTGCCAGCAGTTATGCCACCACAGGGGCCTTTTTCCAAGAGACCCAGTACTTC. Translated: CASSYATTGAFFQETQYF.